The present T cell receptor beta chain was sequenced within a study of metastatic and nonmetastatic thyroid tumors. Across the study: Thyroid patients, malignant and benign, had repertoires compared across blood and tumor or nodule tissue.

Original methodology: The study's classifier, a distant-metastasis tool for papillary thyroid cancer, was built using CDR3 differences across clinicopathological groups. With MiXCR, TCRdb reprocessed the PCR reads. These V and J calls derive from TCRdb rather than the authors' analysis. The repertoire holds over 50,000 clones, 25% to 35% seen once, with approximately 15% in the top ten. Patients underwent thyroid surgery, and none had received any treatment before it. Points on this clone: This may be a read error, as it is one base from a much larger clone.

Germline V gene data show CDR1 as SGDLS and CDR2 as YYNGEE. CDR3 length equals 15 residues. Sequencing was carried out using blood. The sequence was collected from a female donor with papillary thyroid cancer or a benign thyroid nodule (not recorded which). Some clones in this sample may be carry-over from other donors' samples. The J gene is TRBJ1-3, the V gene TRBV9, with unresolved D. Here the CDR3 DNA reads TGTACCAGCAGCGTTGAGGCGGGTACTGGAAACACCATATATTTT. This gives the protein CTSSVEAGTGNTIYF.